These T cell receptor beta chains were read from a single sample in a study of blood T cell repertoires in COVID-19. Some clones are missing from TCRdb's copy, which holds only in-frame ones; the method was immunoSEQ multiplex PCR. The sample carries a few hundred thousand clones, approximately 83% recorded once. What was sequenced was peripheral blood. The receptors shown here come from a woman aged 50 to 60 with acute or convalescent COVID-19. CDR3s include the opening cysteine and the closing phenylalanine or tryptophan. D genes are given only for firm matches. The size field is filled for only some rows; it gives once, few, many or a size class.

d_gene: TRBD1
j_gene: TRBJ2-5
v_gene: TRBV30
abundance: -
CDR3nt: TGTGCCTGGAGCCCCTACAGGGGGAGCCAGTACTTC
CDR3aa: CAWSPYRGSQYF

d_gene: -
j_gene: TRBJ1-1
v_gene: TRBV6-6
abundance: -
CDR3nt: TGTGCCAGCAAAGCTCCCAGGGTGAACACTGAAGCTTTCTTT
CDR3aa: CASKAPRVNTEAFF

d_gene: -
j_gene: TRBJ1-1
v_gene: TRBV14
abundance: -
CDR3nt: TGTGCCAGCAGCCAAGCTCCCACTGAAGCTTTCTTT
CDR3aa: CASSQAPTEAFF

d_gene: TRBD2
j_gene: TRBJ2-5
v_gene: TRBV5-1
abundance: -
CDR3nt: TGCGCCAGCAGTCACGGGGGGAGCCCGCAAGAGACCCAGTACTTC
CDR3aa: CASSHGGSPQETQYF

d_gene: -
j_gene: TRBJ1-5
v_gene: TRBV19
abundance: -
CDR3nt: TGTGCCAGTAGTCGGGACTTACGCAATCAGCCCCAGCATTTT
CDR3aa: CASSRDLRNQPQHF

d_gene: TRBD1
j_gene: TRBJ2-7
v_gene: TRBV5-1
abundance: -
CDR3nt: TGCGCCAGCAGCTTGGCCGCAGGGGGAAAATTCTACGAGCAGTACTTC
CDR3aa: CASSLAAGGKFYEQYF

d_gene: TRBD2
j_gene: TRBJ2-1
v_gene: TRBV3-1/TRBV3-2
abundance: -
CDR3nt: TGTGCCAGCAGCCAAGGGGACTACGACAATGAGCAGTTCTTC
CDR3aa: CASSQGDYDNEQFF

d_gene: -
j_gene: TRBJ1-1
v_gene: TRBV5-4
abundance: -
CDR3nt: TGTGCCAGCAGCCCCCCCGTTCGGGGGAACACTGAAGCTTTCTTT
CDR3aa: CASSPPVRGNTEAFF

d_gene: -
j_gene: TRBJ1-1
v_gene: TRBV5-1
abundance: -
CDR3nt: TGCGCCAGCAGCTCCTCCGGGAGGAACACTGAAGCTTTCTTT
CDR3aa: CASSSSGRNTEAFF

d_gene: TRBD1
j_gene: TRBJ1-6
v_gene: TRBV15
abundance: -
CDR3nt: TGTGCCACCAGCAGGGACAGGGCGAATTCACCCCTCCACTTT
CDR3aa: CATSRDRANSPLHF

d_gene: TRBD1
j_gene: TRBJ1-4
v_gene: TRBV4-1
abundance: once
CDR3nt: TGCGCCAGCAGCCAACGGCGGGACAGTAATGAAAAACTGTTTTTT
CDR3aa: CASSQRRDSNEKLFF

d_gene: -
j_gene: TRBJ1-2
v_gene: TRBV4-1
abundance: -
CDR3nt: TGCGCCAGCAGCCGAGACGCAGGAGGGTTCTATGGCTACACCTTC
CDR3aa: CASSRDAGGFYGYTF

d_gene: -
j_gene: TRBJ2-1
v_gene: TRBV3-1/TRBV3-2
abundance: -
CDR3nt: TGTGCCAGCAGCCAAGGATCGGGGGAGATCTACAATGAGCAGTTCTTC
CDR3aa: CASSQGSGEIYNEQFF

d_gene: -
j_gene: TRBJ2-2
v_gene: TRBV13
abundance: -
CDR3nt: TGTGCCAGCAGCCTGAGTTTGGGGGAGCTGTTTTTT
CDR3aa: CASSLSLGELFF

d_gene: -
j_gene: TRBJ1-6
v_gene: TRBV19
abundance: -
CDR3nt: TGTGCCAGTAGTATACTGGGACACACAGGTCATTCACCCCTCCACTTT
CDR3aa: CASSILGHTGHSPLHF

d_gene: TRBD1
j_gene: TRBJ1-4
v_gene: TRBV3-1/TRBV3-2
abundance: -
CDR3nt: TGTGCCAGCAGCCCGGGGACAGCGGTTAATGAAAAACTGTTTTTT
CDR3aa: CASSPGTAVNEKLFF

d_gene: TRBD1
j_gene: TRBJ1-5
v_gene: TRBV19
abundance: -
CDR3nt: TGTGCCAGTAGTACCGACAGGGGCGGGAGCAATCAGCCCCAGCATTTT
CDR3aa: CASSTDRGGSNQPQHF

d_gene: TRBD1
j_gene: TRBJ1-2
v_gene: TRBV7-2
abundance: -
CDR3nt: TGTGCCAGCAGCTTACACGGACAGGTGGATGGCTACACCTTC
CDR3aa: CASSLHGQVDGYTF

d_gene: -
j_gene: TRBJ2-7
v_gene: TRBV10-3
abundance: few
CDR3nt: TGTGCCATCAGTGAGGGGAGGGGGACCTACGAGCAGTACTTC
CDR3aa: CAISEGRGTYEQYF

d_gene: TRBD2
j_gene: TRBJ2-7
v_gene: TRBV4-1
abundance: -
CDR3nt: TGCGCCAGCAGCCAAGGGACTAGCGGGAGCCGGAGTAGGACCGACGAGCAGTACTTC
CDR3aa: CASSQGTSGSRSRTDEQYF

d_gene: TRBD2
j_gene: TRBJ2-1
v_gene: TRBV18
abundance: -
CDR3nt: TGTGCCAGCTCACCTCCCGGGGGAGGACTAGCGGGGGCCAGCTCCTACAATGAGCAGTTCTTC
CDR3aa: CASSPPGGGLAGASSYNEQFF

d_gene: -
j_gene: TRBJ2-2
v_gene: TRBV7-2
abundance: -
CDR3nt: TGTGCCAGCAGCTTAGGAAGCTACACCGGGGAGCTGTTTTTT
CDR3aa: CASSLGSYTGELFF

d_gene: -
j_gene: TRBJ1-5
v_gene: TRBV7-2
abundance: -
CDR3nt: TGTGCCAGCAGCCCAGGGGTTTCGAGTCAGCCCCAGCATTTT
CDR3aa: CASSPGVSSQPQHF

d_gene: -
j_gene: TRBJ1-1
v_gene: TRBV28
abundance: -
CDR3nt: TGTGCCAGCAGTTCCCCAGGGCGGACTGAAGCTTTCTTT
CDR3aa: CASSSPGRTEAFF

d_gene: TRBD1
j_gene: TRBJ2-7
v_gene: TRBV7-2
abundance: -
CDR3nt: TGTGCCAGCAGCGCCCGGGACAGCCTTTACGAGCAGTACTTC
CDR3aa: CASSARDSLYEQYF

d_gene: -
j_gene: TRBJ2-5
v_gene: TRBV7-5
abundance: -
CDR3nt: TGTGTCAGAAGCTTAACCGAGCGGAGGTACCAAGAGACCCAGTACTTC
CDR3aa: CVRSLTERRYQETQYF